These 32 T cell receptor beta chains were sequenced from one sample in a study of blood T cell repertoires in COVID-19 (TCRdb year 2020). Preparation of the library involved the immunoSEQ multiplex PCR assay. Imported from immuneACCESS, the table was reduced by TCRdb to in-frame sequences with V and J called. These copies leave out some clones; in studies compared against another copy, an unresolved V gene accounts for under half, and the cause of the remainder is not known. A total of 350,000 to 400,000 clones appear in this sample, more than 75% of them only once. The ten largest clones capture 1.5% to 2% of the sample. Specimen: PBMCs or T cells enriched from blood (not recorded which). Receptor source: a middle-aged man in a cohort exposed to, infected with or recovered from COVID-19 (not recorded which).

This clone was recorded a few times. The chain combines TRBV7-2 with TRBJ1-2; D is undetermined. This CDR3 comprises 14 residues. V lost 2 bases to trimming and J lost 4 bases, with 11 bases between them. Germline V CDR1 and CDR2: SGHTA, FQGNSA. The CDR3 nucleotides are TGTGCCAGCAGCTTACCGGGAGTCCCCTATGGCTACACCTTC. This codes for CASSLPGVPYGYTF.

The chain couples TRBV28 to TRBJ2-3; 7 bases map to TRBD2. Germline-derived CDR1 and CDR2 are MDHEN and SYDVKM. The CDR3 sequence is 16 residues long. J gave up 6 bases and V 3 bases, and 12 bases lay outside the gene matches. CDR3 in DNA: TGTGCCAGCAGTTTGGGGCGTTGGGGCGGGAGTGATACGCAGTATTTT. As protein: CASSLGRWGGSDTQYF.

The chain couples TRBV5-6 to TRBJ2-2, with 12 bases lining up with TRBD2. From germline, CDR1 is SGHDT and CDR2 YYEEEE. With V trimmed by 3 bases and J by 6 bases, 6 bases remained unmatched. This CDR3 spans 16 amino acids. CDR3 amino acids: CASSSRLAGAAGELFF. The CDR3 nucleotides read TGTGCCAGCAGCTCCCGACTAGCGGGAGCCGCCGGGGAGCTGTTTTTT. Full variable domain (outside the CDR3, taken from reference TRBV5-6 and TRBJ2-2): DAGVTQSPTHLIKTRGQQVTLRCSPKSGHDTVSWYQQALGQGPQFIFQYYEEEERQRGNFPDRFSGHQFPNYSSELNVNALLLGDSALYLCASSSRLAGAAGELFFGEGSRLTVL.

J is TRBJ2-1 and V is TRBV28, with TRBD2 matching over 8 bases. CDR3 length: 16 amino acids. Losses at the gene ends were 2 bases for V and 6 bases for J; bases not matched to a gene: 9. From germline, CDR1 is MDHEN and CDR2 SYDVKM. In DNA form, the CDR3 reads TGTGCCAGCAGTTTAGGGCAGACTAGCGCGTTCAATGAGCAGTTCTTC. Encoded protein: CASSLGQTSAFNEQFF.

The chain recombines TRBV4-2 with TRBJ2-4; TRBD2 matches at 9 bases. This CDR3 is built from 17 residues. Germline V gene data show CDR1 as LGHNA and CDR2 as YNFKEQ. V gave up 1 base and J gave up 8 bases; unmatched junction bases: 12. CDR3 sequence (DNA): TGTGCCAGCAGCCAAGGAAGGCAGACTAGCGGAGGGGACATTCAGTACTTC. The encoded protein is CASSQGRQTSGGDIQYF.

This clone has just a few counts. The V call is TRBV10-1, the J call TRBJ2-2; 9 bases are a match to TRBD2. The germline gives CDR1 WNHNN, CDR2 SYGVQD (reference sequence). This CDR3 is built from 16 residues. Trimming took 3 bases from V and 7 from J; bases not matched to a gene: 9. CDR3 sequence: CASSEEIAGVNGELFF. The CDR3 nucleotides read TGCGCCAGCAGTGAAGAAATAGCGGGAGTTAACGGGGAGCTGTTTTTT.

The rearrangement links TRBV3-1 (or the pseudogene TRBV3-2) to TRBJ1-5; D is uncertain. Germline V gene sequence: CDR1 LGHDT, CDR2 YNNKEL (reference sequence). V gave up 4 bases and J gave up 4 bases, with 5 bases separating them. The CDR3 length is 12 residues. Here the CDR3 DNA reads TGTGCCAGCAGCCTCCTAAATCAGCCCCAGCATTTT. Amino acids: CASSLLNQPQHF.

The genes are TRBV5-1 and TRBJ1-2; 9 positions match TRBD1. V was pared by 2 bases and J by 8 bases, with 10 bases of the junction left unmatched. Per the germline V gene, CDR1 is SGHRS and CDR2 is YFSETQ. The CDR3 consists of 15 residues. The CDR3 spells CASSLGGTGTSGYTF. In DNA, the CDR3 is TGCGCCAGCAGCTTAGGTGGGACAGGGACGAGCGGCTACACCTTC.

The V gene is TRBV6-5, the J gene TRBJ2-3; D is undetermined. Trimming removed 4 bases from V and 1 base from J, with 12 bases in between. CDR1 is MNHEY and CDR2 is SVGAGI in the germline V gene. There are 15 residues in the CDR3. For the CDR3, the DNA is TGTGCCAGCAGTTCGCCGGGTCGGGGCACAGATACGCAGTATTTT. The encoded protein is CASSSPGRGTDTQYF.

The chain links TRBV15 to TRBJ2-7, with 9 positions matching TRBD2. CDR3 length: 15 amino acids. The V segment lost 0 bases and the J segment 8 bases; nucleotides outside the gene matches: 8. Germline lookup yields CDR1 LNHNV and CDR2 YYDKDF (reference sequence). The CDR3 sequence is CATSREMGGRVKQYF. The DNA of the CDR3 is TGTGCCACCAGCAGAGAAATGGGCGGGAGGGTGAAGCAGTACTTC.

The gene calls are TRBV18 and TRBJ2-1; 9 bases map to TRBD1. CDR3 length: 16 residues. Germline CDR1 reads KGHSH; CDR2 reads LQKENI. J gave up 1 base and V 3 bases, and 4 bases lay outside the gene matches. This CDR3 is CASSPPGQGSYNEQFF. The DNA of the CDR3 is TGTGCCAGCTCACCTCCGGGACAGGGATCCTACAATGAGCAGTTCTTC.

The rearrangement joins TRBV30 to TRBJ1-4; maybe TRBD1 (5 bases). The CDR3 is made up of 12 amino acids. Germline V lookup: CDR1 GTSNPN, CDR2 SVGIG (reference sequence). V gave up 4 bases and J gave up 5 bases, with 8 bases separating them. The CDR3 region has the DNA TGTGCCTGGACAGGGCCGAATGAAAAACTGTTTTTT. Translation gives CAWTGPNEKLFF.

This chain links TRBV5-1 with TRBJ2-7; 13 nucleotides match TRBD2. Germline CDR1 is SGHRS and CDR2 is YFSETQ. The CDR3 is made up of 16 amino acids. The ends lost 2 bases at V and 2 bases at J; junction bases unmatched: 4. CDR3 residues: CASSFGTSGKAYEQYF. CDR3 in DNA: TGCGCCAGCAGCTTCGGGACTAGCGGGAAAGCCTACGAGCAGTACTTC.

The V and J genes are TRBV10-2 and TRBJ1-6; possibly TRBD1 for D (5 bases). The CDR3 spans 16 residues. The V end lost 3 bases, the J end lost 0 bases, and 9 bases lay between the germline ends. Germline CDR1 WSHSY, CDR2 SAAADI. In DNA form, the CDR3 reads TGCGCCAGCAGTGATGGGGGGAGCTCCTATAATTCACCCCTCCACTTT. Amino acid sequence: CASSDGGSSYNSPLHF.

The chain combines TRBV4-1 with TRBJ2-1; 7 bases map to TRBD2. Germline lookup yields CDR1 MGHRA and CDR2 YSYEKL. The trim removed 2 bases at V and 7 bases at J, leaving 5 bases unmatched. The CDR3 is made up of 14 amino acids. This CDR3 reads CASSQPGAGNEQFF. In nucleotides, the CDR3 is TGCGCCAGCAGCCAACCGGGAGCGGGAAATGAGCAGTTCTTC.

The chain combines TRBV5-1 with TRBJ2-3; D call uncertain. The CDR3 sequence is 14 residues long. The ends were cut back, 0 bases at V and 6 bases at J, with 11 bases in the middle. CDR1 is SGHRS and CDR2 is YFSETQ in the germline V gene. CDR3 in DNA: TGCGCCAGCAGCTTGGGGCTCGAATCGGATACGCAGTATTTT. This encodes CASSLGLESDTQYF.

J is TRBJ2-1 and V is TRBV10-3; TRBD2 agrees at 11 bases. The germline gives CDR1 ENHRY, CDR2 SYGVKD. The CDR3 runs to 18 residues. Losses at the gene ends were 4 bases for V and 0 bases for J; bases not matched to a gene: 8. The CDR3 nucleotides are TGTGCCATCAGTGCCGGACTAGCGGGCGCGAGCTCCTACAATGAGCAGTTCTTC. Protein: CAISAGLAGASSYNEQFF.

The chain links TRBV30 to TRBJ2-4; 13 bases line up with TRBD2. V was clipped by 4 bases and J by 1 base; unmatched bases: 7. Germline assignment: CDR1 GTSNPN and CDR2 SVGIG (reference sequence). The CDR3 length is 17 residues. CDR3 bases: TGTGCCTGGAAAGGGACTAGCGGGATGGGGGCCAAAAACATTCAGTACTTC. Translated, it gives CAWKGTSGMGAKNIQYF.

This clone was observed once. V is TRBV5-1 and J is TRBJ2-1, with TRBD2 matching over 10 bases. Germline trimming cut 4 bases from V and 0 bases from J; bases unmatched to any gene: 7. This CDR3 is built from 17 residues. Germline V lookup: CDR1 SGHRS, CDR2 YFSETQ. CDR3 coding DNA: TGCGCCAGCAGCGAACGGACTAGCGGAAACTCCTACAATGAGCAGTTCTTC. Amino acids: CASSERTSGNSYNEQFF. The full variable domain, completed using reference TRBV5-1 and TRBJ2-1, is KAGVTQTPRYLIKTRGQQVTLSCSPISGHRSVSWYQQTPGQGLQFLFEYFSETQRNKGNFPGRFSGRQFSNSRSEMNVSTLELGDSALYLCASSERTSGNSYNEQFFGPGTRLTVL.

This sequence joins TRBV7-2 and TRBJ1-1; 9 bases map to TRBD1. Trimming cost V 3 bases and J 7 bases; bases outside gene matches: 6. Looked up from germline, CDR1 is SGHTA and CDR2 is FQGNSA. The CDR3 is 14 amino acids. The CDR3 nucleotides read TGTGCCAGCAGCTTGGGGACAGGGTTCGGTGAAGCTTTCTTT. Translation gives CASSLGTGFGEAFF.

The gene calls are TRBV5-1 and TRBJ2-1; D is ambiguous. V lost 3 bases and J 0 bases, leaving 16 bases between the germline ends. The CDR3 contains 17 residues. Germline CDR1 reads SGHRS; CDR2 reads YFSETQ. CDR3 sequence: CASSYPQRTSSYNEQFF. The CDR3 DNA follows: TGCGCCAGCAGCTACCCGCAGCGCACGAGCTCCTACAATGAGCAGTTCTTC.

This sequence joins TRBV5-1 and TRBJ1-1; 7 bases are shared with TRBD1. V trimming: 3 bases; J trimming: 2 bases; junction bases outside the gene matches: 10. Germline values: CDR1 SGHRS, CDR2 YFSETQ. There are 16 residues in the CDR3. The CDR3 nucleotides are TGCGCCAGCAGCTCAGACACCGGGACAGCTAACACTGAAGCTTTCTTT. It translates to CASSSDTGTANTEAFF.

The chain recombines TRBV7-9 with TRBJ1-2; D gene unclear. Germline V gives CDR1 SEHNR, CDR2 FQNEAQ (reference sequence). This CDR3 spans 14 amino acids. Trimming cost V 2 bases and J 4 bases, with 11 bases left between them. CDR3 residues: CASSLNEAAYGYTF. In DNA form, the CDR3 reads TGTGCCAGCAGCTTAAATGAGGCAGCCTATGGCTACACCTTC.

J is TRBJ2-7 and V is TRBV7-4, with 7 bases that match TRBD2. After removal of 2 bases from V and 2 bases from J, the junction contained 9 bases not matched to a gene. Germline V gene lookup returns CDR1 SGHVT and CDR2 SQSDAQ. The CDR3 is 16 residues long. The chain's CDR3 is CASSLIPLADTYEQYF. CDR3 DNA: TGTGCCAGCAGCTTAATACCCCTAGCGGACACCTACGAGCAGTACTTC.

The CDR3 DNA is TGTGCCAGCAGCATGGGACTAGCGGGAGTATACAATGAGCAGTTCTTC. Protein product: CASSMGLAGVYNEQFF. This chain uses TRBV5-4 with TRBJ2-1; 14 bases are shared with TRBD2. Unmatched junction bases numbered 4, after V lost 4 bases and J lost 4 bases. Germline CDR1 is SGHNT and CDR2 is YYREEE (reference sequence). CDR3 length equals 16 residues.

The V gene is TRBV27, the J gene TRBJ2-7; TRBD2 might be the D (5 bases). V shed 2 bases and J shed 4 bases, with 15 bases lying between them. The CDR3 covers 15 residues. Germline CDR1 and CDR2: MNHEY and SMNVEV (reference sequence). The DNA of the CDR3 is TGTGCCAGCAGTTTAGTCGGTTTAGAGGGTTACGAGCAGTACTTC. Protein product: CASSLVGLEGYEQYF.

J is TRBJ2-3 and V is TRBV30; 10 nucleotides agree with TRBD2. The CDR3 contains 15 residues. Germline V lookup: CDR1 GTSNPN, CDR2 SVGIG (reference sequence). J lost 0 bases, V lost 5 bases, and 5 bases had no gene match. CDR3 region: CAWRTSGTSTDTQYF. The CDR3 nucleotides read TGTGCCTGGCGGACTAGCGGAACTAGCACAGATACGCAGTATTTT.

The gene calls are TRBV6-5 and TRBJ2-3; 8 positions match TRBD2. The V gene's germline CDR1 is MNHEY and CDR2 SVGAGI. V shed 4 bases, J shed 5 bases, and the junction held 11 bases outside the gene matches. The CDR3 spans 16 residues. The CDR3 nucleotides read TGTGCCAGCAGTTCCCACCTAACTAGCGGAAGAGATACGCAGTATTTT. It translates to CASSSHLTSGRDTQYF.

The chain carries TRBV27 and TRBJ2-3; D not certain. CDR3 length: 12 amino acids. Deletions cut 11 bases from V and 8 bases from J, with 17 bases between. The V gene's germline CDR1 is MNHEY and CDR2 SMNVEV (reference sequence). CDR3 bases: TGTGCCGCAAGCAAGAATTTAGTTACGCAGTATTTT. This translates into CAASKNLVTQYF.

In nucleotides, the CDR3 is TGTGCCAGCAGCTTGACGACCGACAATGGCTACACCTTC. This gives the protein CASSLTTDNGYTF. The chain combines TRBV9 with TRBJ1-2; D is uncertain. Germline assignment: CDR1 SGDLS and CDR2 YYNGEE. The CDR3 has 13 amino acids. The V gene lost 4 bases and the J gene lost 6 bases, with 13 bases spanning the gap.

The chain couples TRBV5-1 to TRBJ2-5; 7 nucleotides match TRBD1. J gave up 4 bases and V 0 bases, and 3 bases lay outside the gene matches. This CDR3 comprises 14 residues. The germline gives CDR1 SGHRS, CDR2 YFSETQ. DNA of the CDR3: TGCGCCAGCAGCTTGGTCCCAGGGGGAGAGACCCAGTACTTC. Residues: CASSLVPGGETQYF.

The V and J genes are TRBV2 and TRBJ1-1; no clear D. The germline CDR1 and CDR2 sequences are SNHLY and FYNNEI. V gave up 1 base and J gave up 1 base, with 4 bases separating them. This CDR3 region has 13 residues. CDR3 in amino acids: CASSEDKNTEAFF. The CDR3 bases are TGTGCCAGCAGTGAAGATAAGAACACTGAAGCTTTCTTT.